These T cell receptor beta chains were read from a single sample in a study of lymphopenia after photon versus proton radiotherapy. Generated by immunoSEQ multiplex PCR, the TCRdb table keeps only in-frame clones and is missing some. The sample has about 39,000 clones; 90% to 95% are singletons. The sequenced sample was peripheral blood, obtained from a patient treated with photon-based radiotherapy. Receptor source: a man aged 60 to 69 with cholangiocarcinoma. CDR3s include the opening cysteine and the closing phenylalanine or tryptophan. Each record gives: CDR3 DNA, CDR3 protein, D gene, V gene, clone size, J gene. D genes are given only for firm matches. The listing skips clone size in some rows; elsewhere it reads once, few, many or a size class.

TGTGCCAGCAGTTCCGGGACAGGGTTGTACGAGCAGTACTTC CASSSGTGLYEQYF TRBD1 TRBV6-5 once TRBJ2-7
TGCAGTGCTAATCAGCCCCAGCATTTT CSANQPQHF - TRBV20-1 - TRBJ1-5
TGTGCCAGCAGCGTAGCATCCGACAGAGACACTGAAGCTTTCTTT CASSVASDRDTEAFF - TRBV9 - TRBJ1-1
TGTGCCAGCAGTGACCCCCGTGGTACAGGGGGCAACTACGAGCAGTACTTC CASSDPRGTGGNYEQYF TRBD1 TRBV6-1 - TRBJ2-7
TGTGCCAGCAGTTTTAGGCAGGCGAGCACTGAAGCTTTCTTT CASSFRQASTEAFF - TRBV28 - TRBJ1-1
TGTGCCAGCAGCTTGGACAGGGGGGGCTATGGCTACACCTTC CASSLDRGGYGYTF TRBD1 TRBV7-2 - TRBJ1-2
TGTGCCAGTACCAGGGACAGGTGGAATCAGCCCCAGCATTTT CASTRDRWNQPQHF TRBD1 TRBV19 - TRBJ1-5
TGTGCCAGCAGTCGTCGGGACTATAGCAATCAGCCCCAGCATTTT CASSRRDYSNQPQHF - TRBV2 few TRBJ1-5
TGTGCCAGCTCACCCACAGGGGGTGAAAACACTGAAGCTTTCTTT CASSPTGGENTEAFF TRBD1 TRBV18 - TRBJ1-1
TGTGCCAGCAGTGATACAGGGCACAATCAGCCCCAGCATTTT CASSDTGHNQPQHF - TRBV25-1 - TRBJ1-5
TGTGCCAGCAGCTTAGGGGACGCGGCCCAGTATAGCAATCAGCCCCAGCATTTT CASSLGDAAQYSNQPQHF - TRBV7-8 few TRBJ1-5
TGTGCCAGCAGCTACGACAGTTCTCGCAATCAGCCCCAGCATTTT CASSYDSSRNQPQHF - TRBV7-2 - TRBJ1-5
TGTGCCAGCAGCTTGGGTCTTTCCTACGAGCAGTACTTC CASSLGLSYEQYF - TRBV7-3 - TRBJ2-7
TGTGCCAGCACCCCCGGCAGGGCGAGGGACGAGCAGTACTTC CASTPGRARDEQYF - TRBV28 - TRBJ2-7
TGCGCCAGCAGCCAAGCCGACGCCAATGAGCAGTTCTTC CASSQADANEQFF - TRBV4-1 - TRBJ2-1
TGTGCCAGCAGCTTAATCTGGACAGAAAACACCGGGGAGCTGTTTTTT CASSLIWTENTGELFF - TRBV7-6 - TRBJ2-2
TGTGCCAGCAGTCCCCACACAGATACGCAGTATTTT CASSPHTDTQYF - TRBV27 few TRBJ2-3
TGTGCCAGTAGCCACAGGGTCGACGGTGGTCAGCCCCAACATTTT CASSHRVDGGQPQHF - TRBV19 - TRBJ1-5
TGTGCCAGCAGCTTAGGGGGCGTTAACACCGGGGAGCTGTTTTTT CASSLGGVNTGELFF - TRBV7-2 - TRBJ2-2